These 2 T cell receptor beta chains were sequenced from one sample in a study of blood T cell repertoires in COVID-19 (dated by TCRdb to about 2020). Library prep was done by the immunoSEQ multiplex PCR assay. The source is immuneACCESS, and TCRdb retained only in-frame sequences with V and J called. Part of the clones is not carried over; for the studies checked, unresolved V genes explain less than half of this, and the remainder is unexplained. Present in this sample are roughly 200,000 clones, around nine tenths of which were seen just once. The ten largest clonotypes hold approximately 7% of the sample. The material sequenced was peripheral blood. The receptors stem from a man aged 35-49 years with acute or convalescent COVID-19.

V and J are TRBV5-4 and TRBJ2-7; 13 bases line up with TRBD2. The germline gives CDR1 SGHNT, CDR2 YYREEE (reference sequence). V shed 3 bases and J 7 bases; nucleotides not matched to a gene: 7. This CDR3 has 15 residues. The CDR3 DNA is TGTGCCAGCAGCTCACGACTAGCGGGGGGTTTTGAGCAGTACTTC. Encoded protein: CASSSRLAGGFEQYF.

This chain connects TRBV5-4 to TRBJ2-5; 10 bases line up with TRBD1. The CDR3 loop spans 15 amino acids. Trimming took 4 bases from V and 5 from J; bases not matched to a gene: 8. Germline CDR1 SGHNT, CDR2 YYREEE (reference sequence). CDR3 region: CASSPTGGAEETQYF. The DNA of the CDR3 is TGTGCCAGCAGCCCGACAGGGGGCGCGGAGGAGACCCAGTACTTC.